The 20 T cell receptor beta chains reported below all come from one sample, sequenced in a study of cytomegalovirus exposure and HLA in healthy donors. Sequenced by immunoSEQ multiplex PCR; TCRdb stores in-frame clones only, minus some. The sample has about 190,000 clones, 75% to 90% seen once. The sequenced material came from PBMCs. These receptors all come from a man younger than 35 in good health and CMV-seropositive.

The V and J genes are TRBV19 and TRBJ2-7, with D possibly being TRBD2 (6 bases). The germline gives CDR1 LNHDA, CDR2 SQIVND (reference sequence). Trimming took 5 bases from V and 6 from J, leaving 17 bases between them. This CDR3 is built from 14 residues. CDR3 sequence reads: CASSDGRGRGEQYF. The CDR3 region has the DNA TGTGCCAGTAGTGACGGCCGGGGGAGAGGCGAGCAGTACTTC.

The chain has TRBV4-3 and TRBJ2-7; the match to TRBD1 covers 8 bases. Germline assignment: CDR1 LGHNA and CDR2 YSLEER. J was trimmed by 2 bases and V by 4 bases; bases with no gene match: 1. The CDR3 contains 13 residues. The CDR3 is CASSPDRAYEQYF. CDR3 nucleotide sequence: TGCGCCAGCAGCCCGGACAGGGCCTACGAGCAGTACTTC.

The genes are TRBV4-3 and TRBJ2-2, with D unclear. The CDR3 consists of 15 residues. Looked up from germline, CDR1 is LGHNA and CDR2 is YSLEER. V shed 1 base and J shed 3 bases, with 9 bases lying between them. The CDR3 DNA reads TGCGCCAGCAGCCAAGTTCGACTTGACACCGGGGAGCTGTTTTTT. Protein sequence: CASSQVRLDTGELFF.

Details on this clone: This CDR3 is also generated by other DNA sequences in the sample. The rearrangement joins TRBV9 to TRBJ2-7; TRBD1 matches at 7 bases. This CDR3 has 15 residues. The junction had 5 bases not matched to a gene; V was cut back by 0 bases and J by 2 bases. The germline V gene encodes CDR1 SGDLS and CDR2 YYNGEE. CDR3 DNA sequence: TGTGCCAGCAGCGTAGGAGGACAGGCTACCTACGAGCAGTACTTC. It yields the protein CASSVGGQATYEQYF.

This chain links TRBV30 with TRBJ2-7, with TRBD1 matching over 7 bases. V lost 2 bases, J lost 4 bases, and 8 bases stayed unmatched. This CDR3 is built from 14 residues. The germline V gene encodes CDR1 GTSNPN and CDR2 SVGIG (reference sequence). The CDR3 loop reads CAWSPDARGYEQYF. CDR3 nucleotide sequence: TGTGCCTGGAGTCCTGACGCCAGGGGGTACGAGCAGTACTTC.

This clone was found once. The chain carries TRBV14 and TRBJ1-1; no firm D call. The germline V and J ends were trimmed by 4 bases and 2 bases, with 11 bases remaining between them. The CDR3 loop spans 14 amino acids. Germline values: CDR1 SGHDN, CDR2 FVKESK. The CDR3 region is CASSPNKYNTEAFF. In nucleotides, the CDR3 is TGTGCCAGCAGCCCCAACAAGTATAACACTGAAGCTTTCTTT.

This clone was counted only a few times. CDR3 nucleotides: TGTGCCAGCAGTCTCCTCTCGAGAAGTGAGCAGTTCTTC. Residues: CASSLLSRSEQFF. This rearrangement joins TRBV27 to TRBJ2-1, with D unclear. Trimming pared 5 bases from V and 9 bases from J, leaving 14 bases between. The CDR3 runs 13 residues. The germline V gene encodes CDR1 MNHEY and CDR2 SMNVEV (reference sequence).

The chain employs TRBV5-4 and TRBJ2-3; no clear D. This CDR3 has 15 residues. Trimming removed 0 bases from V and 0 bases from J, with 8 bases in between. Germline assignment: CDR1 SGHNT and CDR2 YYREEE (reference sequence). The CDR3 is CASSLEWASTDTQYF. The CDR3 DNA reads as TGTGCCAGCAGCTTGGAGTGGGCTAGCACAGATACGCAGTATTTT.

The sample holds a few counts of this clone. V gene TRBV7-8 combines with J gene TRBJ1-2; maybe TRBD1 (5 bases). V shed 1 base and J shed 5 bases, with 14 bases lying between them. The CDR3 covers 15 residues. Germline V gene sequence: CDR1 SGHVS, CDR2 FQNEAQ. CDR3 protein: CASSLDRIARYGYTF. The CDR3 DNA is TGTGCCAGCAGCTTAGACAGGATCGCTCGGTATGGCTACACCTTC.

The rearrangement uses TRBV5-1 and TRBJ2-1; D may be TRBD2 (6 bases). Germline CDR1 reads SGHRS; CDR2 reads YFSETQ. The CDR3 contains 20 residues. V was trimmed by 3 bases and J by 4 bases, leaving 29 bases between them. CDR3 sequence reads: CASSSAPWGGMRGVYNEQFF. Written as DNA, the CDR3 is TGCGCCAGCAGCTCAGCGCCGTGGGGCGGGATGAGGGGAGTATACAATGAGCAGTTCTTC.

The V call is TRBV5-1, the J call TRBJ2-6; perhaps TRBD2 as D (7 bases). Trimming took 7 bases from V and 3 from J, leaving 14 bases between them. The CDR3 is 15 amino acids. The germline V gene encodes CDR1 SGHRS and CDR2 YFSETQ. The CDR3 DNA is TGCGCCAGCGGTTGGGGGGGCGGTGGGGCCAACGTCCTGACTTTC. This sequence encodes CASGWGGGGANVLTF.

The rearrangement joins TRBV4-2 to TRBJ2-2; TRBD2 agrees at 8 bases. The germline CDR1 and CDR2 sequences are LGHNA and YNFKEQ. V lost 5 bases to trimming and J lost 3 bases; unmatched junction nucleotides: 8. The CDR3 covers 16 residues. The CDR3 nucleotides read TGTGCCAGCAGCTTAGCGGGATGGGGGGACACCGGGGAGCTGTTTTTT. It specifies CASSLAGWGDTGELFF.

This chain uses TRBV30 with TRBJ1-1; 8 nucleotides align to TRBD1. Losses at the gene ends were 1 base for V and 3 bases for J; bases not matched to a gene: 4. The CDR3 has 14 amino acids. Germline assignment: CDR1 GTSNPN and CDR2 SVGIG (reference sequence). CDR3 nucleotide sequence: TGTGCCTGGAGTGAAGGACAGGGTCACACTGAAGCTTTCTTT. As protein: CAWSEGQGHTEAFF.

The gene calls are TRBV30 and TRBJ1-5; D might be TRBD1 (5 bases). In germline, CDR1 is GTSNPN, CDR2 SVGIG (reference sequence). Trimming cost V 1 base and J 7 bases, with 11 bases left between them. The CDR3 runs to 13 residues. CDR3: CAWSGGVWQPQHF. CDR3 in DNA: TGTGCCTGGAGTGGGGGGGTGTGGCAGCCCCAGCATTTT.

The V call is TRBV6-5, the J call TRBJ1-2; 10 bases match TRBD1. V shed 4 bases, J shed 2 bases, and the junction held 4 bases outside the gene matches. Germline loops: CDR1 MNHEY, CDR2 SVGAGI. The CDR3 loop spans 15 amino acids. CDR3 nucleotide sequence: TGTGCCAGCAGTTCGCCGGGACAGGGGAACTATGGCTACACCTTC. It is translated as CASSSPGQGNYGYTF.

The CDR3, as DNA: TGTGCCAGCAGTTTAGCGGGTCTCCAAGAGACCCAGTACTTC. Translating it yields CASSLAGLQETQYF. The chain combines TRBV6-6 with TRBJ2-5, with 7 bases matching TRBD2. Germline CDR1 is MNHNY and CDR2 is SVGAGI (reference sequence). V lost 4 bases, J lost 1 base, and 3 bases stayed unmatched. This CDR3 spans 14 amino acids.

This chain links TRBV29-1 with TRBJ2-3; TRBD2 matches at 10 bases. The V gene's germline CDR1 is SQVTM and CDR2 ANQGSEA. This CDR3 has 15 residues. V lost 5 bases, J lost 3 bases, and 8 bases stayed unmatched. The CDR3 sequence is CSVSLTSGKTDTQYF. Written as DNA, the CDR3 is TGCAGCGTTTCCCTAACTAGCGGGAAGACAGATACGCAGTATTTT.

CDR3 residues: CASSLLGLPDTGELFF. In DNA form, the CDR3 reads TGTGCCAGCAGCCTACTCGGACTACCTGACACCGGGGAGCTGTTTTTT. The chain links TRBV7-2 to TRBJ2-2, with D maybe TRBD2 (6 bases). The CDR3 loop spans 16 amino acids. Germline lookup yields CDR1 SGHTA and CDR2 FQGNSA. Trimming removed 5 bases from V and 3 bases from J, with 16 bases in between.

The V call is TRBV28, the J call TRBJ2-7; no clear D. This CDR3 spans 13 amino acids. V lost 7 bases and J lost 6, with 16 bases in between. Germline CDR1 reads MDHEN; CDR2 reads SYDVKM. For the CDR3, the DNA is TGTGCCAGCATGGCTAGTCCGTATTTCGAGCAGTACTTC. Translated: CASMASPYFEQYF.

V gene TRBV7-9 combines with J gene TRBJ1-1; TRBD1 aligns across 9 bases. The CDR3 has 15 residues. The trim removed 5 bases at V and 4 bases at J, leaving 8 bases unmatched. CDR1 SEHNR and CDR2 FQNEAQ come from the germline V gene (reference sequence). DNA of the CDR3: TGTGCCAGCAGCACTAGGACAGGGGTGGTCACTGAAGCTTTCTTT. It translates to CASSTRTGVVTEAFF.